The 28 T cell receptor beta chains in this list originate from one sample, sequenced in a study of T-cell reconstitution after alpha-beta-depleted transplantation in children. Unique molecular identifiers were incorporated when the TCRbeta library was constructed. TCRdb passed the PCR reads through MiXCR, listing each CDR3 protein once. The repertoire holds 200,000 to 250,000 distinct CDR3 sequences, 7% to 9% seen once, with 35% in the top ten. This specimen consisted of PBMCs, mostly from graft donor cells, obtained 360 days after TCRalphabeta/CD19-depleted stem cell transplant. These receptors came from a male patient aged 2-10 years who had a stem cell transplant for acute myeloid leukemia, so the T cells may come from the graft donor.

The J gene is TRBJ2-2, the V gene TRBV20-1; D unresolved. V was pared by 2 bases and J by 1 base, with 8 bases between. Germline values: CDR1 DFQATT, CDR2 SNEGSKA (reference sequence). The CDR3 is 14 amino acids. The CDR3 spells CSARRLENTGELFF. The CDR3 DNA reads TGCAGTGCTAGACGGCTAGAGAACACCGGGGAGCTGTTTTTT.

This clonotype was found many times. CDR3 bases: TGCGCCAGCAGCCCGACTAGCGGGGTACAGACCCAGTACTTC. Protein: CASSPTSGVQTQYF. The rearrangement links TRBV5-1 to TRBJ2-5, with TRBD2 matching 11 bases. Germline CDR1 is SGHRS and CDR2 is YFSETQ. Germline trimming cut 4 bases from V and 6 bases from J; bases unmatched to any gene: 5. The CDR3 consists of 14 residues.

This clonotype was observed a few times. The chain combines TRBV20-1 with TRBJ2-5, with D maybe TRBD1 (5 bases). This CDR3 comprises 14 residues. The V end lost 2 bases, the J end lost 5 bases, and 15 bases lay between the germline ends. The germline gives CDR1 DFQATT, CDR2 SNEGSKA (reference sequence). The CDR3 loop is CSARPPRAMETQYF. The CDR3 DNA is TGCAGTGCTAGACCACCCAGGGCGATGGAGACCCAGTACTTC.

This clonotype turned up a few times. The chain is built from TRBV11-3 and TRBJ2-1; TRBD2 matches 10 bases. The ends lost 1 base at V and 10 bases at J; junction bases unmatched: 7. Looked up from germline, CDR1 is SGHNT and CDR2 is YENEEA. CDR3 length: 15 amino acids. The CDR3 DNA is TGTGCCAGCAGCTTAGGGCTAGCGGGAGATGAGGAGCAGTTCTTC. It specifies CASSLGLAGDEEQFF.

Only a few counts were recorded for this clonotype. This chain joins TRBV6-1 and TRBJ1-6, with D perhaps matching TRBD1 (6 bases). V lost 4 bases and J lost 9, with 19 bases in between. There are 16 residues in the CDR3. CDR1 is MNHNS and CDR2 is SASEGT in the germline V gene. The CDR3 DNA reads as TGTGCCAGCAGTGCCCCCCGAGGGGGGTTGCGTTCACCCCTCCACTTT. This codes for CASSAPRGGLRSPLHF.

This clonotype was counted at least ten times. This rearrangement joins TRBV12-3 or TRBV12-4 to TRBJ2-1, with 7 positions matching TRBD2. The CDR3 covers 13 residues. J lost 6 bases, V lost 3 bases, and 2 bases had no gene match. CDR3 sequence: CASSLRESNEQFF. In DNA form, the CDR3 reads TGTGCCAGCAGTTTGCGGGAGTCCAATGAGCAGTTCTTC.

This clonotype was found many times. The CDR3 DNA sequence: TGTGCCAGCTCGCCCACCGGGGAGGAAGGCCAGTACTTC. Protein product: CASSPTGEEGQYF. The gene calls are TRBV18 and TRBJ2-5; tentatively, D is TRBD2 (6 bases). The germline V and J ends were trimmed by 6 bases and 10 bases, with 18 bases remaining between them. Germline V lookup: CDR1 KGHSH, CDR2 LQKENI. The CDR3 runs 13 residues.

This clonotype was counted at least ten times. The chain couples TRBV29-1 to TRBJ2-2; no reliable D call. This CDR3 spans 13 amino acids. CDR1 is SQVTM, CDR2 ANQGSEA, per germline. V gave up 7 bases and J gave up 1 base, with 10 bases separating them. CDR3 nucleotide sequence: TGCAGCGCCTCATTAGGGAACACCGGGGAGCTGTTTTTT. Residues: CSASLGNTGELFF.

This clonotype was counted many times. The CDR3 sequence: CASSLGWASGSRGETQYF. CDR3 nucleotides: TGTGCCAGCAGTTTGGGTTGGGCTAGCGGAAGCCGAGGAGAGACCCAGTACTTC. The chain couples TRBV12-3 or TRBV12-4 to TRBJ2-5; the match to TRBD2 covers 7 bases. Losses at the gene ends were 3 bases for V and 4 bases for J; bases not matched to a gene: 17. CDR3 length: 18 residues.

The table lists this clonotype with many counts. This rearrangement joins TRBV6-6 to TRBJ2-7, with D possibly TRBD1 on 6 matching bases. The CDR3 consists of 13 residues. Trimming removed 3 bases at V and 3 bases at J, with 9 bases between. Germline V gene lookup returns CDR1 MNHNY and CDR2 SVGAGI (reference sequence). The CDR3 sequence is CASSYRGNYEQYV. Here the CDR3 DNA reads TGTGCCAGCAGTTATAGGGGGAACTACGAGCAGTACGTC.

A note on this clonotype: A clone one base away is much larger, so this may be a read error. V is TRBV15 and J is TRBJ2-2; maybe TRBD1 (5 bases). V was trimmed by 2 bases and J by 6 bases, leaving 7 bases between them. This CDR3 comprises 13 residues. Germline V lookup: CDR1 LNHNV, CDR2 YYDKDF (reference sequence). CDR3 nucleotides: TGTGCCACCAGCAGACCCAGGGCCGGGGAGCTGTTTTTT. Translation gives CATSRPRAGELFF.

In this sample, this clonotype turned up many times. The chain carries TRBV20-1 and TRBJ2-3; tentative D call: TRBD2 (6 bases). CDR1 is DFQATT, CDR2 SNEGSKA, per germline (reference sequence). The CDR3 runs 14 residues. The V and J ends lost 7 bases and 1 base respectively, with 15 bases between them. The CDR3 spells CSGRRARGTDTQYF. For the CDR3, the DNA is TGCAGTGGAAGGAGGGCTAGAGGCACAGATACGCAGTATTTT.

This clonotype was detected only a few times. The J gene is TRBJ2-7, the V gene TRBV5-1; the D is unclear. V lost 2 bases, J lost 7 bases, and 13 bases lay in between. CDR3 size: 13 residues. Germline V lookup: CDR1 SGHRS, CDR2 YFSETQ. DNA for the CDR3: TGCGCCAGCAGCTTAGCCCCGGGTCAAGAGCAGTACGTC. It codes for CASSLAPGQEQYV.

This clonotype has only a few counts. The chain is built from TRBV9 and TRBJ2-5; TRBD2 is a possible D gene (6 bases). V was trimmed by 0 bases and J by 2 bases, leaving 29 bases between them. This CDR3 has 21 amino acids. Germline V gives CDR1 SGDLS, CDR2 YYNGEE. CDR3 residues: CASSVVRVSLAPPPRQETQYF. Written as DNA, the CDR3 is TGTGCCAGCAGCGTAGTTCGGGTATCTCTAGCGCCACCCCCGAGGCAAGAGACCCAGTACTTC. Complete variable domain (other parts from reference TRBV9 and TRBJ2-5): DSGVTQTPKHLITATGQRVTLRCSPRSGDLSVYWYQQSLDQGLQFLIQYYNGEERAKGNILERFSAQQFPDLHSELNLSSLELGDSALYFCASSVVRVSLAPPPRQETQYFGPGTRLLVL.

The rearrangement links TRBV20-1 to TRBJ1-4; D gene ambiguous. The CDR3 has 13 amino acids. CDR1 and CDR2 from the germline V gene are DFQATT and SNEGSKA (reference sequence). The germline V and J ends were trimmed by 0 bases and 7 bases, with 9 bases remaining between them. The CDR3 sequence is CSAREVSREKLFF. The CDR3 DNA sequence: TGCAGTGCTAGAGAGGTGTCTCGTGAAAAACTGTTTTTT.

This clonotype was counted many times. The final CDR3 position lacks the conserved phenylalanine or tryptophan, pointing to a likely read error. The DNA is left out, because the CDR3 cannot be placed on it with certainty; the CDR3 is given as TCRdb lists it. The genes are TRBV7-9 and TRBJ2-7; TRBD1 is the table's D call, not checked against the DNA. The CDR3 comprises 11 residues, both ends counted. The germline V gene encodes CDR1 SEHNR and CDR2 FQNEAQ (reference sequence). This CDR3 is CASSLIGQVIL.

The V gene is TRBV20-1, the J gene TRBJ1-2; D might be TRBD1 (5 bases). The V and J ends lost 0 bases and 7 bases respectively, with 15 bases between them. Germline-derived CDR1 and CDR2 are DFQATT and SNEGSKA (reference sequence). CDR3 length: 14 residues. CDR3 DNA: TGCAGTGCTAGAGAGACAGCCGAACAGTCTGGCTACACCTTC. Translating gives CSARETAEQSGYTF.

This clonotype occurred many times. V usage is TRBV15 and J usage is TRBJ2-5; D is uncertain. This CDR3 contains 13 residues. Germline CDR1 LNHNV, CDR2 YYDKDF (reference sequence). V was cut by 2 bases and J by 2 bases, with 6 bases left in between. The CDR3 sequence is CATSRPQQETQYF. CDR3 in DNA: TGTGCCACCAGCAGACCACAGCAAGAGACCCAGTACTTC. The entire variable domain, with the rest obtained from reference TRBV15 and TRBJ2-5, is as follows: DAMVIQNPRYQVTQFGKPVTLSCSQTLNHNVMYWYQQKSSQAPKLLFHYYDKDFNNEADTPDNFQSRRPNTSFCFLDIRSPGLGDTAMYLCATSRPQQETQYFGPGTRLLVL.

The sample holds a few counts of this clonotype. The chain couples TRBV7-3 to TRBJ2-2, with a tentative D call TRBD1 (7 bases). Deletions cut 1 base from V and 5 bases from J, with 11 bases between. Germline CDR1 reads SGHTA; CDR2 reads FQGTGA. The CDR3 has 15 residues. The CDR3 DNA sequence: TGTGCCAGCAGCTTAAACCAGGGGGGTACCGGGGAGCTGTTTTTT. Encoded protein: CASSLNQGGTGELFF.

This clonotype came up a few times. The chain is built from TRBV27 and TRBJ1-5; D perhaps matches TRBD1 (5 bases). Germline assignment: CDR1 MNHEY and CDR2 SMNVEV (reference sequence). This CDR3 contains 15 residues. Trimming stripped 7 bases from V and 0 bases from J, with 13 bases between. Here the CDR3 reads CASNKRGSSNQPQHF. The CDR3 nucleotides are TGTGCCAGCAATAAGAGGGGAAGTAGCAATCAGCCCCAGCATTTT.

This clonotype was detected ten times or more. V and J are TRBV6-5 and TRBJ2-7; the match to TRBD2 covers 7 bases. The V gene's germline CDR1 is MNHEY and CDR2 SVGAGI. Trimming took 6 bases from V and 7 from J; bases not matched to a gene: 9. This CDR3 has 13 residues. The CDR3 DNA is TGTGCCAGCAGCCGACTAGCTAGTGGTGAGCAGTACTTC. Protein sequence: CASSRLASGEQYF.

This clonotype was seen at least ten times. The chain carries TRBV12-3 or TRBV12-4 and TRBJ2-5; 9 nucleotides align to TRBD1. Trimming took 5 bases from V and 13 from J; bases not matched to a gene: 5. CDR3 length: 11 amino acids. The DNA for the CDR3 is TGTGCCAGCAGTCGGGGACAGGGCCCGTACTTC. This gives the protein CASSRGQGPYF.

The genes are TRBV12-3 or TRBV12-4 and TRBJ2-5; a weak D match, TRBD1 (6 bases). This CDR3 is 14 amino acids long. V lost 5 bases and J lost 5, with 15 bases in between. The CDR3 DNA sequence: TGTGCCAGCAGTCCCACGCACAGGGCGGAGACCCAGTACTTC. Its protein product is CASSPTHRAETQYF.

This clonotype showed up many times. The J gene is TRBJ1-2, the V gene TRBV28; no definite D call. The CDR3 consists of 12 residues. V was clipped by 2 bases and J by 1 base, with 2 bases between them. Germline V gene data show CDR1 as MDHEN and CDR2 as SYDVKM. CDR3 in DNA: TGTGCCAGCAGTTTAAGTAACTATGGCTACACCTTC. This translates into CASSLSNYGYTF.

There are a few counts of this clonotype. This chain uses TRBV27 with TRBJ2-1; 10 positions agree with TRBD2. The V and J ends lost 6 bases and 2 bases, in that order; junction bases with no gene match: 13. CDR3 size: 18 residues. The germline CDR1 and CDR2 sequences are MNHEY and SMNVEV (reference sequence). CDR3 DNA sequence: TGTGCCAGCAGCAAGCGGGGGGGCGGTAGGGCGCCCTACAATGAGCAGTTCTTC. Translated: CASSKRGGGRAPYNEQFF.

A remark on this clonotype: At one end, the junction sequence differs from germline, possibly due to a read error. The chain combines TRBV2 with TRBJ2-5; D call uncertain. Germline CDR1 is SNHLY and CDR2 is FYNNEI. The CDR3 is 11 amino acids. CDR3 protein: CASHGTTLHHF. The CDR3 nucleotides are TGTGCCAGCCATGGAACTACCCTCCATCACTTC.

The table lists this clonotype with a few counts. The chain is built from TRBV20-1 and TRBJ2-7; 11 bases match TRBD2. From germline, CDR1 is DFQATT and CDR2 SNEGSKA (reference sequence). After removal of 1 base from V and 0 bases from J, the junction contained 20 bases not matched to a gene. The CDR3 spans 21 residues. As DNA, the CDR3 is TGCAGTGCTAGAGTCCTTACCCAACTGACTAGCGGGGCGGTTAGCTCCTACGAGCAGTACTTC. It yields the protein CSARVLTQLTSGAVSSYEQYF.

This clonotype occurred a few times. The V and J genes are TRBV2 and TRBJ1-2; D is possibly TRBD1 (5 bases). This CDR3 has 15 residues. The ends were cut back, 3 bases at V and 8 bases at J, with 19 bases in the middle. CDR1 is SNHLY, CDR2 FYNNEI, per germline. The CDR3 reads CASSDISKTVGGYTF. The DNA for the CDR3 is TGTGCCAGCAGTGATATTAGTAAGACAGTAGGAGGCTACACCTTC.